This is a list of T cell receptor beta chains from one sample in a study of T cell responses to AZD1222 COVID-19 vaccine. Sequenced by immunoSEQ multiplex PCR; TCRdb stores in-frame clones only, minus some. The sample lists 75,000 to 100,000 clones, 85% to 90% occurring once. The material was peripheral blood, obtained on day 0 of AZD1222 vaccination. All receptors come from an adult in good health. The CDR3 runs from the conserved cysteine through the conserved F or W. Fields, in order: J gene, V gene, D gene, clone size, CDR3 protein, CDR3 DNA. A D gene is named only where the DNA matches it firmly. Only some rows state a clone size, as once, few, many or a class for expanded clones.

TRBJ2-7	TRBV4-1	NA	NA	CASSPTEPTYEQYF	TGCGCCAGCAGCCCAACGGAACCTACCTACGAGCAGTACTTC
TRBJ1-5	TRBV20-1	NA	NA	CSARGAAVSHF	TGCAGTGCTAGGGGGGCCGCCGTATCGCATTTT
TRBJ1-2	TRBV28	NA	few	CASSLSGYGYTF	TGTGCCAGCAGTTTAAGTGGATATGGCTACACCTTC
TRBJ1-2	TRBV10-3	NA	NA	CAIRTGQRTYGYTF	TGTGCCATCAGGACCGGACAGCGAACCTATGGCTACACCTTC
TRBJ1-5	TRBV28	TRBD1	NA	CASSPGPRDRVGLSNQPQHF	TGTGCCAGCAGCCCCGGGCCCAGGGACAGGGTCGGGTTAAGCAATCAGCCCCAGCATTTT
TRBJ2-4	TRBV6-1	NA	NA	CASSDGVKNIQYF	TGTGCCAGCAGTGACGGTGTCAAAAACATTCAGTACTTC
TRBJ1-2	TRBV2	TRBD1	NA	CASSDGPRDRLYGYTF	TGTGCCAGCAGTGATGGCCCCCGGGACAGACTTTATGGCTACACCTTC
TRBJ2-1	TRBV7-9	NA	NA	CASSLRVAEQFF	TGTGCCAGCAGCCTCCGCGTTGCTGAGCAGTTCTTC
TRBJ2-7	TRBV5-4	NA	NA	CASSLRGGLSYEQYF	TGTGCCAGCAGCCTTCGCGGGGGCCTCTCCTACGAGCAGTACTTC
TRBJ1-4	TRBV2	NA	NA	CASSFSTGSREKLFF	TGTGCCAGCAGTTTTTCAACAGGGAGTCGGGAAAAACTGTTTTTT
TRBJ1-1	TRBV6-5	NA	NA	CASSYDRRRSEAFF	TGTGCCAGCAGTTACGACAGAAGGAGGTCTGAAGCTTTCTTT
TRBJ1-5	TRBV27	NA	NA	CASSWDSNQPQHF	TGTGCCAGCAGCTGGGACAGCAATCAGCCCCAGCATTTT
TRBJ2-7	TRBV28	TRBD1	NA	CASSLRDRVLYEQYF	TGTGCCAGCAGTTTACGGGACAGGGTTCTCTACGAGCAGTACTTC
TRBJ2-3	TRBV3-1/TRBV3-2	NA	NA	CASSQGERDTQYF	TGTGCCAGCAGCCAAGGGGAGCGAGATACGCAGTATTTT
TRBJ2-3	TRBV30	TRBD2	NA	CAWSDPGGISTDTQYF	TGTGCCTGGAGTGATCCGGGGGGGATTAGCACAGATACGCAGTATTTT
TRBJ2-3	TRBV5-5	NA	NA	CASNVRAGTDTQYF	TGTGCCAGCAACGTGAGGGCAGGTACGGATACGCAGTATTTT
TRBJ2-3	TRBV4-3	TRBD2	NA	CASSQAPSGGGTDTQYF	TGCGCCAGCAGCCAAGCTCCTAGCGGGGGGGGCACAGATACGCAGTATTTT
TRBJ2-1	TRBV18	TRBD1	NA	CASSLDRVGFF	TGTGCCAGCTCACTGGACAGGGTGGGGTTCTTC
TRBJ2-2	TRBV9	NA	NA	CASSVATVTTGELFF	TGTGCCAGCAGCGTAGCTACAGTAACCACCGGGGAGCTGTTTTTT
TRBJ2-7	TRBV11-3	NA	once	CASSLGPGGSYEQYF	TGTGCCAGCAGCTTAGGACCCGGGGGCTCCTACGAGCAGTACTTC
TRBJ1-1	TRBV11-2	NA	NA	CASSQGYRTATGYTEAFF	TGTGCCAGCAGCCAAGGGTATCGGACAGCCACCGGTTACACTGAAGCTTTCTTT
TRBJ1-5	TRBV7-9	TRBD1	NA	CAGGTGASNQPQHF	TGTGCCGGGGGAACAGGGGCCAGCAATCAGCCCCAGCATTTT
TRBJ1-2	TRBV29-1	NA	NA	CSVDDSYGYTF	TGCAGCGTGGACGACAGTTATGGCTACACCTTC
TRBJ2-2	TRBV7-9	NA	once	CASILGGDTGELFF	TGTGCCAGCATACTAGGGGGGGACACCGGGGAGCTGTTTTTT
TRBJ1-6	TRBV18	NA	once	CASSPRGGLNNSPLHF	TGTGCCAGCTCACCACGTGGAGGGTTAAATAATTCACCCCTCCACTTT
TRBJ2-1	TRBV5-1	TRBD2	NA	CASSNRLAGGSHEQFF	TGCGCCAGCAGCAACCGACTAGCGGGGGGGTCCCATGAGCAGTTCTTC
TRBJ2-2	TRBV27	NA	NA	CASFPAGATGELFF	TGTGCCAGCTTCCCGGCAGGCGCAACCGGGGAGCTGTTTTTT
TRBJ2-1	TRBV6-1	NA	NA	CASSEAETVQFF	TGTGCCAGCAGTGAAGCGGAGACAGTGCAGTTCTTC
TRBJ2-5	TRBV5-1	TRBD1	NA	CASSRTGATEETQYF	TGCGCCAGCAGCAGAACAGGGGCCACCGAAGAGACCCAGTACTTC
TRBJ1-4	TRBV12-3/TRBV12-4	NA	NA	CASRPGQQEKLFF	TGTGCCAGCAGACCCGGACAACAAGAAAAACTGTTTTTT
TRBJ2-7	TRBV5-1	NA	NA	CASSLVVSPYEQYF	TGCGCCAGCAGCTTGGTAGTCTCTCCCTACGAGCAGTACTTC
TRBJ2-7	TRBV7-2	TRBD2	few	CASSSQVTSGARYEQYF	TGTGCCAGCAGCTCCCAGGTGACTAGCGGGGCGCGGTACGAGCAGTACTTC
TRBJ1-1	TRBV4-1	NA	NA	CATSTGLNGLLSNTEAFF	TGCGCCACCTCTACGGGGTTAAACGGGCTACTATCGAACACTGAAGCTTTCTTT
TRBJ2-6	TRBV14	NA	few	CASSQSGLGITGANVLTF	TGTGCCAGCAGCCAGTCCGGGTTAGGTATTACTGGGGCCAACGTCCTGACTTTC
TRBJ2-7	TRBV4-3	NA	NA	CASSQDTGRRQYF	TGCGCCAGCAGCCAAGATACGGGTCGGAGGCAGTACTTC
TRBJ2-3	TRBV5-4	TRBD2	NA	CASSLGGRGGKDTQYF	TGTGCCAGCAGCTTGGGAGGACGCGGGGGGAAAGATACGCAGTATTTT
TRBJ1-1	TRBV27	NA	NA	CASSLVLNTEAFF	TGTGCCAGCAGTTTAGTACTGAACACTGAAGCTTTCTTT
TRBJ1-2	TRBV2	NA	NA	CASSEVMGVDGYTF	TGTGCCAGCAGTGAAGTGATGGGAGTAGATGGCTACACCTTC
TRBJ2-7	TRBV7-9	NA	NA	CASSPQLYEQYF	TGTGCCAGCAGCCCACAGTTGTACGAGCAGTACTTC
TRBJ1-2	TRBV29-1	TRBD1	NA	CSVEGGTPGQGFPPLDGYTF	TGCAGCGTTGAAGGGGGCACCCCGGGACAGGGGTTTCCCCCCCTAGATGGCTACACCTTC
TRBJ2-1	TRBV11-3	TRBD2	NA	CASSLGIGGLTYNEQFF	TGTGCCAGCAGCTTGGGGATCGGGGGACTAACTTACAATGAGCAGTTCTTC
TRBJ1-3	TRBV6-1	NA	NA	CASSHDGSSGNTIYF	TGTGCCAGCAGTCACGACGGAAGCTCTGGAAACACCATATATTTT
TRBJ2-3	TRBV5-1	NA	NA	CASSLEGSTDTQYF	TGCGCCAGCAGCTTGGAGGGTAGCACAGATACGCAGTATTTT